What follows are 18 T cell receptor beta chains derived from one specimen sequenced in a study of CD4+ T cells in melanoma. The data were produced by immunoSEQ multiplex PCR, yet TCRdb's version contains in-frame clones alone and is incomplete. Of roughly 140,000 clones listed, about 93% are singletons. Source of these receptors: a human donor with melanoma.

CDR3 nucleotides: TGTGCCTGGAGTGTCCGAGGGTTGGGCACTGAAGCTTTCTTT. It yields the protein CAWSVRGLGTEAFF. The gene calls are TRBV30 and TRBJ1-1, with D uncertain. Germline CDR1 is GTSNPN and CDR2 is SVGIG (reference sequence). The CDR3 runs 14 residues. V was cut by 0 bases and J by 4 bases, with 12 bases left in between.

This clone was found once. The chain joins TRBV2 to TRBJ2-2, with D possibly TRBD1 on 5 matching bases. The CDR3 runs to 15 residues. The V and J ends lost 3 bases and 5 bases respectively, with 13 bases between them. The V gene's germline CDR1 is SNHLY and CDR2 FYNNEI. The CDR3 is CASSDQGLVTGELFF. The DNA for the CDR3 is TGTGCCAGCAGTGACCAGGGATTGGTTACCGGGGAGCTGTTTTTT.

V usage is TRBV4-1 and J usage is TRBJ2-2, with D maybe TRBD1 (6 bases). V lost 8 bases and J lost 1, with 11 bases in between. This CDR3 has 14 amino acids. Looked up from germline, CDR1 is MGHRA and CDR2 is YSYEKL. The CDR3 protein is CASGRTVNTGELFF. DNA for the CDR3: TGCGCCAGCGGGCGGACAGTGAACACCGGGGAGCTGTTTTTT.

This CDR3 reads CATRQGGNTEAFF. The CDR3 DNA reads TGTGCCACCCGACAGGGGGGGAACACTGAAGCTTTCTTT. This sequence joins TRBV16 and TRBJ1-1; 9 bases match TRBD1. CDR1 KGHSY and CDR2 FQNENV come from the germline V gene. Losses at the gene ends were 10 bases for V and 1 base for J; bases not matched to a gene: 4. The CDR3 spans 13 residues.

The chain is built from TRBV2 and TRBJ2-4; the D gene is possibly TRBD2 (7 bases). The CDR3 is 16 residues long. V was clipped by 3 bases and J by 3 bases, with 15 bases between them. Germline assignment: CDR1 SNHLY and CDR2 FYNNEI. The CDR3 DNA is TGTGCCAGCAGTGATTTGGGAGGGGGGGGCAAAAACATTCAGTACTTC. Translation: CASSDLGGGGKNIQYF. The full variable domain, completed using reference TRBV2 and TRBJ2-4, is EPEVTQTPSHQVTQMGQEVILRCVPISNHLYFYWYRQILGQKVEFLVSFYNNEISEKSEIFDDQFSVERPDGSNFTLKIRSTKLEDSAMYFCASSDLGGGGKNIQYFGAGTRLSVL.

The V gene is TRBV6-4, the J gene TRBJ1-5; a possible D gene is TRBD1 (6 bases). This CDR3 has 15 amino acids. Germline CDR1 reads MRHNA; CDR2 reads SNTAGT. The V end lost 3 bases, the J end lost 2 bases, and 11 bases lay between the germline ends. CDR3 in DNA: TGTGCCAGCAGTGAAGGGGGTCTACGCAATCAGCCCCAGCATTTT. It codes for CASSEGGLRNQPQHF.

The chain joins TRBV29-1 to TRBJ1-4; the match to TRBD1 covers 7 bases. Looked up from germline, CDR1 is SQVTM and CDR2 is ANQGSEA. V lost 6 bases to trimming and J lost 5 bases; unmatched junction nucleotides: 0. This CDR3 region has 11 residues. CDR3 protein: CSVGQNEKLFF. In DNA form, the CDR3 reads TGCAGCGTGGGACAGAATGAAAAACTGTTTTTT.

This sequence joins TRBV19 and TRBJ1-5, with D perhaps matching TRBD1 (5 bases). Deletions cut 7 bases from V and 5 bases from J, with 9 bases between. Germline-derived CDR1 and CDR2 are LNHDA and SQIVND (reference sequence). The CDR3 is 12 residues long. The CDR3 protein is CASKDSYQPQHF. The CDR3 DNA follows: TGTGCCAGTAAAGACAGCTATCAGCCCCAGCATTTT.

The genes are TRBV5-1 and TRBJ1-2; tentatively, D is TRBD1 (5 bases). The CDR3 is made up of 13 amino acids. The germline V and J ends were trimmed by 3 bases and 6 bases, with 12 bases remaining between them. CDR1 and CDR2 from the germline V gene are SGHRS and YFSETQ. The CDR3 sequence is CASSSQTDHGYTF. CDR3 DNA sequence: TGCGCCAGCAGCTCTCAGACAGACCATGGCTACACCTTC.

The chain combines TRBV5-8 with TRBJ1-1; maybe TRBD1 (6 bases). Trimming took off 5 bases at V and 1 base at J, with 12 bases between the two ends. The CDR3 totals 14 residues. Germline CDR1 reads SGHTS; CDR2 reads YDEGEE. CDR3 amino acids: CASRPQGRNTEAFF. The CDR3 DNA is TGTGCCAGCAGGCCACAGGGAAGGAACACTGAAGCTTTCTTT.

The chain carries TRBV5-1 and TRBJ1-1; 8 bases agree with TRBD1. Germline CDR1 and CDR2: SGHRS and YFSETQ. The CDR3 spans 15 residues. V trimming: 7 bases; J trimming: 0 bases; junction bases outside the gene matches: 8. CDR3 nucleotides: TGCGCCAGCTTTCCGGACAGGGCCATGAACACTGAAGCTTTCTTT. It is translated as CASFPDRAMNTEAFF. Supplemented by reference TRBV5-1 and TRBJ1-1, the full variable domain reads KAGVTQTPRYLIKTRGQQVTLSCSPISGHRSVSWYQQTPGQGLQFLFEYFSETQRNKGNFPGRFSGRQFSNSRSEMNVSTLELGDSALYLCASFPDRAMNTEAFFGQGTRLTVV.

The V call is TRBV28, the J call TRBJ1-6; 7 nucleotides agree with TRBD1. CDR1 MDHEN and CDR2 SYDVKM come from the germline V gene. V was clipped by 6 bases and J by 10 bases; unmatched bases: 9. The CDR3 sequence is 14 residues long. The CDR3 nucleotides are TGTGCCAGCAGACCCGTCGAAGGGGGCTCACCCCTCCACTTT. It translates to CASRPVEGGSPLHF.

This chain connects TRBV11-2 to TRBJ1-1; 7 bases align to TRBD1. Germline CDR1 reads SGHAT; CDR2 reads FQNNGV. This CDR3 is built from 14 residues. J lost 6 bases, V lost 5 bases, and 9 bases had no gene match. The CDR3 DNA sequence: TGTGCCAGCAGCCCTCGGACAGGTAGGGCTGAAGCTTTCTTT. It encodes CASSPRTGRAEAFF.

The chain couples TRBV30 to TRBJ1-1; 9 bases are shared with TRBD1. The CDR3 spans 13 residues. Per germline, CDR1 GTSNPN and CDR2 SVGIG (reference sequence). V lost 1 base to trimming and J lost 12 bases; unmatched junction nucleotides: 9. The CDR3 DNA reads as TGTGCCTGGAGTGAAGACGGGACAGGGAGACCTTTCTTT. This sequence encodes CAWSEDGTGRPFF.

The rearrangement uses TRBV7-9 and TRBJ1-3; unclear D gene. Germline CDR1 and CDR2: SEHNR and FQNEAQ (reference sequence). Trimming removed 5 bases from V and 4 bases from J, with 15 bases in between. This CDR3 region has 15 residues. CDR3 in DNA: TGTGCCAGCAGCGATAACCTCGCGGGGGGAAACACCATATATTTT. It is translated as CASSDNLAGGNTIYF.

The genes are TRBV28 and TRBJ2-2; D ambiguous. The CDR3 spans 12 residues. V was pared by 5 bases and J by 6 bases, with 7 bases between. The V gene's germline CDR1 is MDHEN and CDR2 SYDVKM. Here the CDR3 DNA reads TGTGCCAGCAGTACGCTTCCCGGGGAGCTGTTTTTT. Its translation is CASSTLPGELFF.

The chain couples TRBV5-1 to TRBJ1-6, with D possibly TRBD1 on 6 matching bases. This CDR3 has 15 amino acids. V was trimmed by 3 bases and J by 10 bases, leaving 17 bases between them. Germline CDR1 reads SGHRS; CDR2 reads YFSETQ. This CDR3 reads CASSYGPNRESPLHF. In DNA, the CDR3 is TGCGCCAGCAGCTACGGGCCGAACAGGGAATCACCCCTCCACTTT. Based on the CDR3 plus reference TRBV5-1 and TRBJ1-6, the full variable domain is KAGVTQTPRYLIKTRGQQVTLSCSPISGHRSVSWYQQTPGQGLQFLFEYFSETQRNKGNFPGRFSGRQFSNSRSEMNVSTLELGDSALYLCASSYGPNRESPLHFGNGTRLTVT.

The V call is TRBV6-5, the J call TRBJ1-6; D call uncertain. CDR1 is MNHEY, CDR2 SVGAGI, per germline. This CDR3 comprises 15 residues. Trimming took off 5 bases at V and 5 bases at J, with 13 bases between the two ends. The CDR3 sequence: CASSQLGRDNSPLHF. The CDR3 region has the DNA TGTGCCAGCAGTCAACTGGGTCGTGATAATTCACCCCTCCACTTT.